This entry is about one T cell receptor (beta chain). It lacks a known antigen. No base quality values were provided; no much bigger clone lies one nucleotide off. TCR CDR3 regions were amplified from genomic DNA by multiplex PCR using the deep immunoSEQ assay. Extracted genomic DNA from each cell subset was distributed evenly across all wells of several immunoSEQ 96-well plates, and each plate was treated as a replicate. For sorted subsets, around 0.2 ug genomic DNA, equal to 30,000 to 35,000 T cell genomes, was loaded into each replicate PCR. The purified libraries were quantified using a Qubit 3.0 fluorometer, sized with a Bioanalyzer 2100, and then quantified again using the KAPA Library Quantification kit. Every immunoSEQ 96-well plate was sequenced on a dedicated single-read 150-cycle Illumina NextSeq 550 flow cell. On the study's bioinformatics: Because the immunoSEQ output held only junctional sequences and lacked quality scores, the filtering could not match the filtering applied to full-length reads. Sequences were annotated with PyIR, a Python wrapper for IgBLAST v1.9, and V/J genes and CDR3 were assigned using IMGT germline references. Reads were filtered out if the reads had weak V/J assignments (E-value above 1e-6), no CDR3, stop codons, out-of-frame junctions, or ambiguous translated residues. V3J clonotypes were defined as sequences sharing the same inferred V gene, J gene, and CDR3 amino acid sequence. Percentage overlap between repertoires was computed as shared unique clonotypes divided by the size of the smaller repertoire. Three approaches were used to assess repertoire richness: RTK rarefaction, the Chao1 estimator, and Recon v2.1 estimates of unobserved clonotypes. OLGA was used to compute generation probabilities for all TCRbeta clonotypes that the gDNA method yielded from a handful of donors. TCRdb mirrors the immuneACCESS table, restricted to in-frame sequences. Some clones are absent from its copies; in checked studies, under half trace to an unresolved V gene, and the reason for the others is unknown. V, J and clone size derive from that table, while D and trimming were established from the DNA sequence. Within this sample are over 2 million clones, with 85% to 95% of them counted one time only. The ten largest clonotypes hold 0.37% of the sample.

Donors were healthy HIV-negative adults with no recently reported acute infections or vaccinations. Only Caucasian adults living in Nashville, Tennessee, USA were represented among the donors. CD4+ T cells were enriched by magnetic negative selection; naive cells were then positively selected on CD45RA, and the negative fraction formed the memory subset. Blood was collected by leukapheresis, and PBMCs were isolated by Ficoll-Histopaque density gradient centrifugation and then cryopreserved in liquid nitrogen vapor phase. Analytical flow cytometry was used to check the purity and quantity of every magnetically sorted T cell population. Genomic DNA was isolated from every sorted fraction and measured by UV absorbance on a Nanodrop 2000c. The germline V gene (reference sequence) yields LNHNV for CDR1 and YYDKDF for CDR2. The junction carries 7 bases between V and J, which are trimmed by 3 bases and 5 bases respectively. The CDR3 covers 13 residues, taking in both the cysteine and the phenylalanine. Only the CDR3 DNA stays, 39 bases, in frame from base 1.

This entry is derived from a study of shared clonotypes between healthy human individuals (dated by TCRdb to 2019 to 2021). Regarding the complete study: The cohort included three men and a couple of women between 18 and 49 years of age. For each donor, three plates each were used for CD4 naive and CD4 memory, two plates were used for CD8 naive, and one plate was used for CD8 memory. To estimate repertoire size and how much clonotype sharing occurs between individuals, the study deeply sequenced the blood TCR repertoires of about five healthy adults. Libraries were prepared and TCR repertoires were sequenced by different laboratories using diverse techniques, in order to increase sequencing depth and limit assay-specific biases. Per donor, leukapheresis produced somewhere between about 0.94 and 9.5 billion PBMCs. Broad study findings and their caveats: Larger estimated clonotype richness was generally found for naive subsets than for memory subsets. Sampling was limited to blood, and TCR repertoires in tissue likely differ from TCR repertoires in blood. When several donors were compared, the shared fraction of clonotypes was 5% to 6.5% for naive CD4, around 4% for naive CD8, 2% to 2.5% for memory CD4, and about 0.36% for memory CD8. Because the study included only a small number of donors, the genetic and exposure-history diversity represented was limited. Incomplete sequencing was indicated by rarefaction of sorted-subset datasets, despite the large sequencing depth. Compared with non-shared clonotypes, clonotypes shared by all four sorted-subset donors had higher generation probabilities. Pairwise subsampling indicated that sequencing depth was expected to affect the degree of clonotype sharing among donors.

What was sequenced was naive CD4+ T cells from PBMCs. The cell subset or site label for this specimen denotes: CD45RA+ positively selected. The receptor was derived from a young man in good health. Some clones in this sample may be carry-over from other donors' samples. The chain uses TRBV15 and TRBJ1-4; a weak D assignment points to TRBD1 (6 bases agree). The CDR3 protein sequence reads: CATSRRGNEKLFF. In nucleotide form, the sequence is TGTGCCACCAGCAGGAGGGGGAATGAAAAACTGTTTTTT.